The T cell receptor beta chain under discussion was sequenced for a study of identical twins. The CDR3 length is 12 residues. The germline V and J ends were trimmed by 5 bases and 0 bases, with 7 bases remaining between them. Germline V gene lookup returns CDR1 DFQATT and CDR2 SNEGSKA (reference sequence). MiXCR was run by TCRdb on the 5' RACE reads, yielding one entry per CDR3 protein. The sample lists about 570,000 distinct CDR3 sequences; more than 9% were seen once. This same sample was also part of a study on yellow fever vaccine responses in identical twins. Per that study: As reported, the vaccine T cell response of twins seemed partly convergent and partly personalized.

The receptor comes from a woman aged 18-29 years in good health. V and J are TRBV20-1 and TRBJ2-5, with unresolved D. Specimen: PBMCs. CDR3 in amino acids: CSAYSDQETQYF. Here the CDR3 DNA reads TGCAGTGCTTACAGCGACCAAGAGACCCAGTACTTC.